This T cell receptor (beta chain) is drawn from a study of tumor and adjacent non-tumor tissue in lung cancer. Study background: Histology: eleven to twelve adenocarcinoma, a couple of squamous cell carcinoma, 1 small cell lung cancer. Samples averaged roughly 4.2 million productive TCRbeta reads each. The study, taken as a whole, reports: Compared with tumor, normal lung showed significantly lower TCR diversity.

This sample's RNA came from whole unsorted tissue. CDR3 size: 15 residues. Germline assignment: CDR1 SGHAT and CDR2 FQNNGV. A note on this clonotype: The antigen is undetermined. Sequence at one end of the junction differs from germline and may be a read error.

The library came from three nested PCR rounds adapted from ARM-PCR protocols. Via MiXCR, TCRdb re-called the multiplex PCR reads, giving one row per CDR3 protein. This table has some 71,000 distinct CDR3 sequences, about two thirds appearing once. Sequencing was performed on lung tumor tissue. The source of this sequence is a woman aged 40 to 55 with non-small cell lung cancer. The chain recombines TRBV11-2 with TRBJ2-5; D might be TRBD1 or TRBD2, each matching 5 bases. The CDR3 coding sequence is TGTGCCGGCAGCCTAGCCACCGGGGAAGGGGAGACCCAGTATTTC. The encoded protein is CAGSLATGEGETQYF.